A selection of T cell receptor beta chains follows, all from one sample in a study of early T cells in non-severe SARS-CoV-2 infection. One entry per CDR3 protein, called by TCRdb with MiXCR from the 5' RACE reads. The sample shows tens of thousands of distinct CDR3 sequences, roughly an eighth of them seen only once. The sequenced sample consisted of whole blood. All receptors come from an adult who was a healthcare worker with PCR-confirmed SARS-CoV-2 infection or an uninfected control (not recorded which). Each CDR3 is given with its conserved first and last residue. Each record gives: V gene, J gene, D gene, clone size, CDR3 protein, CDR3 DNA. A D gene is named only where the DNA matches it firmly. Only part of the rows carry a size: once, few, many, or a class if the clone is expanded.

v_call: TRBV9; j_call: TRBJ2-7; d_call: TRBD2; clone_size: few; cdr3_aa: CASSERESSYEQYF; cdr3_nt: TGTGCCAGCAGCGAGCGGGAGTCATCCTACGAGCAGTACTTC
v_call: TRBV27; j_call: TRBJ1-6; d_call: .; clone_size: .; cdr3_aa: CASSLGVNSPLHF; cdr3_nt: TGTGCCAGCAGTTTGGGGGTAAATTCACCCCTCCACTTT
v_call: TRBV28; j_call: TRBJ2-7; d_call: .; clone_size: .; cdr3_aa: CASSPFSPPTYEQYF; cdr3_nt: TGTGCCAGCAGTCCCTTTTCTCCCCCGACCTACGAGCAGTACTTC
v_call: TRBV29-1; j_call: TRBJ1-6; d_call: .; clone_size: many; cdr3_aa: CSVGGPDSPLHF; cdr3_nt: TGCAGCGTTGGAGGACCGGATTCACCCCTCCACTTT
v_call: TRBV20-1; j_call: TRBJ2-7; d_call: .; clone_size: few; cdr3_aa: CSATERSYEQYF; cdr3_nt: TGCAGTGCTACTGAAAGATCCTACGAGCAGTACTTC
v_call: TRBV4-1; j_call: TRBJ1-2; d_call: .; clone_size: few; cdr3_aa: CASSQDRFSGQGYGYTF; cdr3_nt: TGCGCCAGCAGCCAAGACAGGTTTTCGGGGCAGGGCTATGGCTACACCTTC
v_call: TRBV12-3/TRBV12-4; j_call: TRBJ2-4; d_call: .; clone_size: few; cdr3_aa: CASKAAGGNIQYF; cdr3_nt: TGTGCCAGCAAGGCCGCTGGGGGAAACATTCAGTACTTC
v_call: TRBV28; j_call: TRBJ2-3; d_call: TRBD2; clone_size: .; cdr3_aa: CASQAGGGTDTQYF; cdr3_nt: TGTGCCTCCCAAGCGGGAGGGGGCACAGATACGCAGTATTTT
v_call: TRBV5-4; j_call: TRBJ2-3; d_call: TRBD2; clone_size: few; cdr3_aa: CASSLGASGYTDTQYF; cdr3_nt: TGTGCCAGCAGCTTGGGGGCTAGCGGTTACACAGATACGCAGTATTTT
v_call: TRBV2; j_call: TRBJ2-3; d_call: TRBD2; clone_size: .; cdr3_aa: CASSDGGSWTQYF; cdr3_nt: TGTGCCAGCAGTGACGGCGGGAGTTGGACGCAGTATTTT
v_call: TRBV6-2/TRBV6-3; j_call: TRBJ1-1; d_call: TRBD1; clone_size: .; cdr3_aa: CASTFGGQGARNTEAFF; cdr3_nt: TGTGCCAGCACCTTTGGGGGACAGGGGGCGCGGAACACTGAAGCTTTCTTT
v_call: TRBV7-2; j_call: TRBJ1-2; d_call: TRBD1; clone_size: many; cdr3_aa: CASSRTGTGRDGYTF; cdr3_nt: TGTGCCAGCAGTAGAACCGGGACAGGAAGGGATGGCTACACCTTC
v_call: TRBV28; j_call: TRBJ1-3; d_call: .; clone_size: .; cdr3_aa: CASSGAIWWGNTIYF; cdr3_nt: TGTGCCAGCAGTGGCGCGATTTGGTGGGGAAACACCATATATTTT
v_call: TRBV5-4; j_call: TRBJ2-7; d_call: .; clone_size: .; cdr3_aa: CASSIHGTGYEQYF; cdr3_nt: TGTGCCAGCAGCATACATGGGACCGGGTACGAGCAGTACTTC
v_call: TRBV2; j_call: TRBJ1-1; d_call: .; clone_size: many; cdr3_aa: CASSEASVSRYTEALF; cdr3_nt: TGTGCCAGCAGTGAAGCCTCTGTTTCGCGGTACACTGAAGCTCTCTTT
v_call: TRBV7-9; j_call: TRBJ2-2; d_call: TRBD1; clone_size: few; cdr3_aa: CASSQTDAGQGRAGELFF; cdr3_nt: TGTGCCAGCAGTCAAACCGACGCCGGACAGGGAAGGGCCGGGGAGCTGTTTTTT
v_call: TRBV24-1; j_call: TRBJ1-2; d_call: TRBD1; clone_size: .; cdr3_aa: CATSAKGAFGYTF; cdr3_nt: TGCGCCACCAGTGCGAAGGGGGCGTTCGGCTACACCTTC
v_call: TRBV10-2; j_call: TRBJ2-7; d_call: .; clone_size: few; cdr3_aa: CASRELQGSGEQYF; cdr3_nt: TGCGCCAGCAGAGAACTACAGGGATCTGGGGAGCAGTACTTC
v_call: TRBV11-2; j_call: TRBJ2-3; d_call: TRBD2; clone_size: many; cdr3_aa: CASSLTGTRSRF; cdr3_nt: TGTGCCAGCAGCTTAACCGGGACTAGGAGTCGTTTT
v_call: TRBV29-1; j_call: TRBJ2-7; d_call: .; clone_size: many; cdr3_aa: CSVEVGRGEQYF; cdr3_nt: TGCAGCGTTGAAGTCGGACGCGGGGAGCAGTACTTC
v_call: TRBV29-1; j_call: TRBJ2-1; d_call: TRBD2; clone_size: many; cdr3_aa: CSVDRRAGGEQFF; cdr3_nt: TGCAGCGTTGATCGAAGAGCGGGAGGAGAGCAGTTCTTC
v_call: TRBV9; j_call: TRBJ2-2; d_call: TRBD2; clone_size: many; cdr3_aa: CASSAGLAGPGELFF; cdr3_nt: TGTGCCAGCAGCGCCGGACTAGCGGGACCCGGGGAGCTGTTTTTT
v_call: TRBV12-3/TRBV12-4; j_call: TRBJ2-7; d_call: .; clone_size: .; cdr3_aa: CASWASRTYEQYF; cdr3_nt: TGTGCCAGCTGGGCTAGCCGAACCTACGAGCAGTACTTC
v_call: TRBV3-1; j_call: TRBJ2-2; d_call: .; clone_size: .; cdr3_aa: CASSQRSGELFF; cdr3_nt: TGTGCCAGCAGCCAACGGTCCGGGGAGCTGTTTTTT
v_call: TRBV7-6; j_call: TRBJ2-2; d_call: .; clone_size: many; cdr3_aa: CASSQEGGGELFF; cdr3_nt: TGTGCCAGCAGCCAAGAAGGAGGAGGGGAGCTGTTTTTT
v_call: TRBV2; j_call: TRBJ2-6; d_call: .; clone_size: many; cdr3_aa: CASRRSGQRISGANVLTF; cdr3_nt: TGTGCCAGCAGAAGGAGCGGACAGAGAATCTCTGGGGCCAACGTCCTGACTTTC
v_call: TRBV7-2; j_call: TRBJ1-1; d_call: TRBD1; clone_size: few; cdr3_aa: CASSLDRGEAFF; cdr3_nt: TGTGCCAGCAGCCTCGACAGGGGGGAAGCTTTCTTT
v_call: TRBV5-5; j_call: TRBJ1-1; d_call: .; clone_size: many; cdr3_aa: CASSPAPVYTEAFF; cdr3_nt: TGTGCCAGCAGCCCGGCCCCGGTCTACACTGAAGCTTTCTTT
v_call: TRBV28; j_call: TRBJ2-5; d_call: .; clone_size: .; cdr3_aa: CASTGSLLVAQYF; cdr3_nt: TGTGCCAGCACAGGTAGTCTACTGGTGGCCCAGTACTTC
v_call: TRBV5-1; j_call: TRBJ1-2; d_call: TRBD1; clone_size: .; cdr3_aa: CASSLNRGDGYTF; cdr3_nt: TGCGCCAGCAGCTTGAACAGGGGCGATGGCTACACCTTC
v_call: TRBV5-4; j_call: TRBJ2-7; d_call: TRBD1; clone_size: .; cdr3_aa: CASSLGTGESEQYF; cdr3_nt: TGTGCCAGCAGCCTTGGGACAGGGGAGTCCGAGCAGTACTTC
v_call: TRBV18; j_call: TRBJ1-6; d_call: .; clone_size: .; cdr3_aa: CASSPMASSYNSPLHF; cdr3_nt: TGTGCCAGCTCACCCATGGCGAGCTCCTATAATTCACCCCTCCACTTT
v_call: TRBV11-2; j_call: TRBJ2-3; d_call: TRBD2; clone_size: .; cdr3_aa: CASSSGGRTDTQYF; cdr3_nt: TGTGCCAGCAGCTCAGGCGGGAGGACGGATACGCAGTATTTT
v_call: TRBV7-2; j_call: TRBJ2-1; d_call: .; clone_size: few; cdr3_aa: CASSLVTSFYNEQFF; cdr3_nt: TGTGCCAGCAGCTTAGTCACTAGTTTCTACAATGAGCAGTTCTTC
v_call: TRBV4-1; j_call: TRBJ1-3; d_call: .; clone_size: many; cdr3_aa: CASSQEAGLDTIYF; cdr3_nt: TGCGCCAGCAGCCAAGAAGCGGGGTTAGACACCATATATTTT
v_call: TRBV25-1; j_call: TRBJ1-3; d_call: .; clone_size: .; cdr3_aa: CASSARVRSGNTIYF; cdr3_nt: TGTGCCAGCAGTGCCAGGGTACGCTCTGGAAACACCATATATTTT
v_call: TRBV29-1; j_call: TRBJ1-1; d_call: .; clone_size: many; cdr3_aa: CSAENTEAFF; cdr3_nt: TGCAGCGCGGAGAACACTGAAGCTTTCTTT
v_call: TRBV7-2; j_call: TRBJ2-2; d_call: .; clone_size: many; cdr3_aa: CASSLVSSTGELFF; cdr3_nt: TGTGCCAGCAGCTTGGTTAGCAGCACCGGGGAGCTGTTTTTT
v_call: TRBV3-1; j_call: TRBJ2-2; d_call: .; clone_size: .; cdr3_aa: CASSLFNTGELFF; cdr3_nt: TGTGCCAGCAGCCTGTTTAACACCGGGGAGCTGTTTTTT
v_call: TRBV11-1; j_call: TRBJ2-1; d_call: TRBD2; clone_size: .; cdr3_aa: CASSLSGTSYNEQFF; cdr3_nt: TGTGCCAGCAGCTTGAGCGGGACCTCCTACAATGAGCAGTTCTTC
v_call: TRBV7-6; j_call: TRBJ2-3; d_call: .; clone_size: .; cdr3_aa: CASSQVTRSTDTQYF; cdr3_nt: TGTGCCAGCAGCCAAGTAACAAGGAGCACAGATACGCAGTATTTT
v_call: TRBV7-6; j_call: TRBJ1-1; d_call: .; clone_size: .; cdr3_aa: CASSLARGAMNTEAFF; cdr3_nt: TGTGCCAGCAGCTTAGCGCGAGGAGCTATGAACACTGAAGCTTTCTTT
v_call: TRBV12-3/TRBV12-4; j_call: TRBJ2-1; d_call: .; clone_size: many; cdr3_aa: CASSLAGGPAYNEQFF; cdr3_nt: TGTGCCAGCAGTTTAGCAGGGGGTCCGGCCTACAATGAGCAGTTCTTC